The 31 T cell receptor beta chains below were found in one sample sequenced in a study of control samples from healthy donors and cancer patients. Repertoires were generated with immunoSEQ multiplex PCR, while TCRdb's copy carries only in-frame clones and drops some. In the table there are 60,000 to 75,000 clones, about 83% of which are singletons. Specimen: blood. The receptors were sampled from a man aged 60-69 years in good health.

V is TRBV30 and J is TRBJ2-3, with TRBD2 identical over 10 bases. Trimming took 2 bases from V and 11 from J; bases not matched to a gene: 7. Germline-derived CDR1 and CDR2 are GTSNPN and SVGIG (reference sequence). The CDR3 totals 13 residues. The CDR3 DNA reads TGTGCCTGGAGTCTGGGACTAGCGAGTGAGCAGTATTTT. Its protein product is CAWSLGLASEQYF.

This sequence joins TRBV7-2 and TRBJ2-7; 11 bases are shared with TRBD2. V lost 5 bases, J lost 0 bases, and 3 bases stayed unmatched. This CDR3 has 15 residues. The germline gives CDR1 SGHTA, CDR2 FQGNSA. For the CDR3, the DNA is TGTGCCAGCAGCGGGGGACTAGCGGTCTCCTACGAGCAGTACTTC. Protein sequence: CASSGGLAVSYEQYF.

The V and J genes are TRBV30 and TRBJ2-6; tentatively, D is TRBD1 (6 bases). Germline V CDR1 and CDR2: GTSNPN, SVGIG (reference sequence). The germline V and J ends were trimmed by 3 bases and 0 bases, with 9 bases remaining between them. The CDR3 contains 15 residues. This CDR3 reads CAWRGTNSGANVLTF. The CDR3 coding sequence is TGTGCCTGGAGAGGGACAAACTCTGGGGCCAACGTCCTGACTTTC.

The chain carries TRBV19 and TRBJ2-1; D call uncertain. Germline V gene lookup returns CDR1 LNHDA and CDR2 SQIVND (reference sequence). The CDR3 sequence is 12 residues long. Deletions cut 1 base from V and 5 bases from J, with 3 bases between. DNA of the CDR3: TGTGCCAGTAGTATAGTTAACAATGAGCAGTTCTTC. Translated, it gives CASSIVNNEQFF.

J is TRBJ2-1 and V is TRBV28; 9 nucleotides agree with TRBD1. The CDR3 totals 18 residues. Germline values: CDR1 MDHEN, CDR2 SYDVKM. The V and J ends lost 3 bases and 4 bases, in that order; junction bases with no gene match: 13. The CDR3 loop reads CASSFPSFDRGIYNEQFF. Here the CDR3 DNA reads TGTGCCAGCAGTTTTCCCTCGTTTGACAGGGGGATATACAATGAGCAGTTCTTC.

The chain couples TRBV7-3 to TRBJ2-3; no definite D call. The V end was cut by 3 bases, the J end by 2 bases, with 6 bases between. The CDR3 is made up of 13 amino acids. Germline CDR1 reads SGHTA; CDR2 reads FQGTGA. CDR3 loop: CASSFMATDTQYF. CDR3 coding DNA: TGTGCCAGCAGCTTCATGGCCACAGATACGCAGTATTTT.

The chain combines TRBV15 with TRBJ2-5; the match to TRBD1 covers 10 bases. CDR3 length equals 15 residues. V dropped 5 bases and J dropped 4; count of bases not matched to a gene: 7. Germline-derived CDR1 and CDR2 are LNHNV and YYDKDF (reference sequence). Here the CDR3 reads CATSLGTGVRETQYF. The CDR3 DNA is TGTGCCACCAGCTTAGGGACAGGGGTGCGAGAGACCCAGTACTTC. The variable domain in full, with the rest retrieved from reference TRBV15 and TRBJ2-5, is DAMVIQNPRYQVTQFGKPVTLSCSQTLNHNVMYWYQQKSSQAPKLLFHYYDKDFNNEADTPDNFQSRRPNTSFCFLDIRSPGLGDTAMYLCATSLGTGVRETQYFGPGTRLLVL.

This chain links TRBV30 with TRBJ1-2; D not certain. Germline V gives CDR1 GTSNPN, CDR2 SVGIG (reference sequence). The CDR3 covers 13 residues. Trimming cost V 4 bases and J 0 bases, with 9 bases left between them. The CDR3 protein is CAWMSQSNYGYTF. CDR3 in DNA: TGTGCCTGGATGTCGCAATCTAACTATGGCTACACCTTC.

The V gene is TRBV15, the J gene TRBJ2-1; tentative D call: TRBD2 (5 bases). The germline V gene has CDR1 LNHNV and CDR2 YYDKDF (reference sequence). CDR3 size: 13 residues. Trimming removed 5 bases from V and 8 bases from J, with 13 bases in between. CDR3 sequence: CATSHPTEDEQFF. In DNA form, the CDR3 reads TGTGCCACCAGCCACCCCACGGAGGATGAGCAGTTCTTC.

This chain uses TRBV7-2 with TRBJ2-3; D gene uncertain. This CDR3 contains 14 residues. The V end lost 2 bases, the J end lost 2 bases, and 8 bases lay between the germline ends. The germline V gene encodes CDR1 SGHTA and CDR2 FQGNSA. In DNA, the CDR3 is TGTGCCAGCAGCTTATTCCGTAACACAGATACGCAGTATTTT. Encoded protein: CASSLFRNTDTQYF.

V gene TRBV6-1 combines with J gene TRBJ1-1, with TRBD1 matching over 10 bases. The J segment lost 4 bases and the V segment lost 3 bases, leaving 2 bases of the junction unmatched. The CDR3 runs to 14 residues. Germline CDR1 is MNHNS and CDR2 is SASEGT. This chain's CDR3 is CASSERTGGTEAFF. The CDR3 DNA reads as TGTGCCAGCAGTGAGAGGACAGGGGGCACTGAAGCTTTCTTT.

This chain connects TRBV6-1 to TRBJ2-3; the D gene could be TRBD1 or TRBD2 (6 bases each). The germline gives CDR1 MNHNS, CDR2 SASEGT. The CDR3 spans 14 residues. The V gene lost 0 bases and the J gene lost 6 bases, with 10 bases spanning the gap. CDR3 sequence: CASSEAGGLDTQYF. The CDR3 DNA reads TGTGCCAGCAGTGAAGCCGGGGGCCTGGATACGCAGTATTTT.

This clone was seen repeatedly, ten times or more. This chain uses TRBV6-6 with TRBJ2-5; a possible D gene is TRBD2 (5 bases). The CDR3 is 14 residues long. Trimming pared 1 base from V and 5 bases from J, leaving 11 bases between. Germline CDR1 and CDR2: MNHNY and SVGAGI (reference sequence). CDR3 residues: CASSYFQEAETQYF. The CDR3 DNA reads TGTGCCAGCAGTTACTTTCAGGAGGCGGAGACCCAGTACTTC.

This sequence joins TRBV6-5 and TRBJ1-1; D unresolved. CDR1 is MNHEY, CDR2 SVGAGI, per germline. This CDR3 region has 13 residues. V was clipped by 6 bases and J by 7 bases, with 15 bases between them. CDR3: CASRGTSAREAFF. The CDR3 nucleotides read TGTGCCAGCAGGGGAACTTCAGCGCGTGAAGCTTTCTTT.

The sample holds a few counts of this clone. The chain recombines TRBV5-1 with TRBJ2-3; D might be TRBD2 (6 bases). This CDR3 is 16 amino acids long. From germline, CDR1 is SGHRS and CDR2 YFSETQ. Trimming took 0 bases from V and 2 from J, leaving 13 bases between them. This CDR3 reads CASSLGGTHNTDTQYF. CDR3 nucleotide sequence: TGCGCCAGCAGCTTGGGAGGGACTCACAACACAGATACGCAGTATTTT.

This clone was found once. The chain has TRBV7-4 and TRBJ2-7; 11 bases line up with TRBD2. Looked up from germline, CDR1 is SGHVT and CDR2 is SQSDAQ. The CDR3 is 16 residues long. Germline trimming cut 5 bases from V and 0 bases from J; bases unmatched to any gene: 6. The CDR3 DNA is TGTGCCAGCAGCCCGGGACTAGCGGAGAGCTCCTACGAGCAGTACTTC. It yields the protein CASSPGLAESSYEQYF.

The V gene is TRBV18, the J gene TRBJ1-6, with 11 bases that match TRBD1. V gave up 0 bases and J gave up 14 bases; unmatched junction bases: 6. The CDR3 is made up of 15 amino acids. Germline-derived CDR1 and CDR2 are KGHSH and LQKENI. The CDR3 loop reads CASSPPGQGVSSLHF. CDR3 bases: TGTGCCAGCTCACCACCGGGACAGGGGGTCTCGTCCCTCCACTTT.

This clone was recorded once. The chain carries TRBV15 and TRBJ2-7; TRBD1 is a possible D gene (5 bases). The CDR3 runs to 15 residues. Trimming removed 0 bases from V and 4 bases from J, with 13 bases in between. CDR1 and CDR2 from the germline V gene are LNHNV and YYDKDF (reference sequence). For the CDR3, the DNA is TGTGCCACCAGCAGAGATTTAGGACATTCTTACGAGCAGTACTTC. It translates to CATSRDLGHSYEQYF.

The chain has TRBV19 and TRBJ2-7; TRBD2 is a possible D gene (6 bases). Germline CDR1 and CDR2: LNHDA and SQIVND (reference sequence). The CDR3 contains 11 residues. Trimming stripped 7 bases from V and 6 bases from J, with 10 bases between. CDR3 DNA: TGTGCCAGTAAGGAGGGAGGCGAGCAGTACTTC. This sequence encodes CASKEGGEQYF.

The rearrangement joins TRBV19 to TRBJ1-2, with D hard to call. The CDR3 covers 15 residues. Per germline, CDR1 LNHDA and CDR2 SQIVND (reference sequence). V lost 5 bases to trimming and J lost 2 bases, with 15 bases between them. In nucleotides, the CDR3 is TGTGCCAGTAGTTCCCCGAGGGTGCTCAACTATGGCTACACCTTC. It is translated as CASSSPRVLNYGYTF.

CDR3: CASSLHLGRTGGNSPLHF. The CDR3 bases are TGCGCCAGCAGCTTACACTTGGGTCGGACAGGAGGAAATTCACCCCTCCACTTT. The rearrangement uses TRBV5-1 and TRBJ1-6; 7 bases line up with TRBD1. This CDR3 has 18 residues. The V gene end was trimmed by 2 bases and the J gene end by 7 bases; junction bases not matched to a gene: 15. Germline V CDR1 and CDR2: SGHRS, YFSETQ.

V gene TRBV6-5 combines with J gene TRBJ1-1, with no clear D. V dropped 5 bases and J dropped 4 bases, with 11 bases sitting between them. Germline values: CDR1 MNHEY, CDR2 SVGAGI. The CDR3 runs 13 residues. DNA for the CDR3: TGTGCCAGCAGTAAGGTGAGAATCACTGAAGCTTTCTTT. Its translation is CASSKVRITEAFF.

This clone has a handful of counts. V and J are TRBV5-6 and TRBJ2-3; D remains unclear. The germline CDR1 and CDR2 sequences are SGHDT and YYEEEE. V was pared by 0 bases and J by 0 bases, with 5 bases between. This CDR3 contains 14 residues. The CDR3 sequence: CASSLVSSTDTQYF. CDR3 sequence (DNA): TGTGCCAGCAGCTTGGTCAGTAGCACAGATACGCAGTATTTT.

In this sample, this clone turned up once. The rearrangement uses TRBV7-9 and TRBJ2-2, with TRBD2 as a possible D gene (6 bases). The CDR3 is 15 residues long. Germline lookup yields CDR1 SEHNR and CDR2 FQNEAQ (reference sequence). V lost 3 bases to trimming and J lost 2 bases, with 10 bases between them. The CDR3 region has the DNA TGTGCCAGCAGCTTGGGACTGATAAACACCGGGGAGCTGTTTTTT. Amino acids: CASSLGLINTGELFF.

The CDR3 sequence is CASSYTGATNTEAFF. CDR3 DNA: TGTGCCAGCAGTTACACAGGGGCTACGAACACTGAAGCTTTCTTT. V and J are TRBV6-5 and TRBJ1-1; the match to TRBD1 covers 7 bases. The germline gives CDR1 MNHEY, CDR2 SVGAGI. V trimming: 2 bases; J trimming: 1 base; junction bases outside the gene matches: 4. The CDR3 consists of 15 residues.

A single count supports this clone. This chain connects TRBV3-1 (or the pseudogene TRBV3-2) to TRBJ1-1; TRBD1 matches 10 bases. Germline V CDR1 and CDR2: LGHDT, YNNKEL (reference sequence). The CDR3 contains 16 residues. Germline trimming cut 2 bases from V and 1 base from J; bases unmatched to any gene: 4. The CDR3 nucleotides are TGTGCCAGCAGCCAAAGGGGGACAGGGGCGAACACTGAAGCTTTCTTT. Translation: CASSQRGTGANTEAFF.

The rearrangement joins TRBV18 to TRBJ2-4; no definite D call. Germline loops: CDR1 KGHSH, CDR2 LQKENI. V was clipped by 1 base and J by 9 bases, with 10 bases between them. The CDR3 is 13 amino acids. As DNA, the CDR3 is TGTGCCAGCTCACCACGTACGGAAGGCATTCAGTACTTC. Translation: CASSPRTEGIQYF.

The chain uses TRBV19 and TRBJ1-4; 7 nucleotides line up with TRBD1. The CDR3 covers 15 residues. Trimming removed 8 bases from V and 5 bases from J; junction bases left unmatched: 11. CDR1 is LNHDA and CDR2 is SQIVND in the germline V gene (reference sequence). The CDR3 reads CASGWSGTVNEKLFF. For the CDR3, the DNA is TGTGCCAGTGGATGGTCCGGGACAGTGAATGAAAAACTGTTTTTT.

In its sample, this clone was seen a few times. The chain is built from TRBV5-1 and TRBJ2-1; 8 bases agree with TRBD2. The V gene end was trimmed by 3 bases and the J gene end by 7 bases; junction bases not matched to a gene: 21. Germline V gene sequence: CDR1 SGHRS, CDR2 YFSETQ. This CDR3 has 19 residues. As DNA, the CDR3 is TGCGCCAGCAGCTGGGCGGGGATCAAGTACGGGAGGGATAAGAATGAGCAGTTCTTC. Residues: CASSWAGIKYGRDKNEQFF. Full variable domain (remainder filled in from reference TRBV5-1 and TRBJ2-1): KAGVTQTPRYLIKTRGQQVTLSCSPISGHRSVSWYQQTPGQGLQFLFEYFSETQRNKGNFPGRFSGRQFSNSRSEMNVSTLELGDSALYLCASSWAGIKYGRDKNEQFFGPGTRLTVL.

This clone was counted once. The CDR3 DNA reads as TGTGCCAGCAGCTTGGCAGGAGTTAGGTCTGAAGCTTTCTTT. This codes for CASSLAGVRSEAFF. J is TRBJ1-1 and V is TRBV5-4; no clear D. The CDR3 covers 14 residues. The V gene's germline CDR1 is SGHNT and CDR2 YYREEE (reference sequence). The germline V and J ends were trimmed by 0 bases and 6 bases, with 12 bases remaining between them.

The table lists this clone with a count of one. The rearrangement joins TRBV5-4 to TRBJ2-1; 16 bases map to TRBD2. This CDR3 has 17 residues. Germline assignment: CDR1 SGHNT and CDR2 YYREEE (reference sequence). With 3 bases clipped from V and 9 bases from J, the junction kept 9 bases outside the gene matches. The CDR3 DNA reads TGTGCCAGCAGCTCGGGGGGACTAGCGGGAGGGCCTAGTGAGCAGTTCTTC. As protein: CASSSGGLAGGPSEQFF.